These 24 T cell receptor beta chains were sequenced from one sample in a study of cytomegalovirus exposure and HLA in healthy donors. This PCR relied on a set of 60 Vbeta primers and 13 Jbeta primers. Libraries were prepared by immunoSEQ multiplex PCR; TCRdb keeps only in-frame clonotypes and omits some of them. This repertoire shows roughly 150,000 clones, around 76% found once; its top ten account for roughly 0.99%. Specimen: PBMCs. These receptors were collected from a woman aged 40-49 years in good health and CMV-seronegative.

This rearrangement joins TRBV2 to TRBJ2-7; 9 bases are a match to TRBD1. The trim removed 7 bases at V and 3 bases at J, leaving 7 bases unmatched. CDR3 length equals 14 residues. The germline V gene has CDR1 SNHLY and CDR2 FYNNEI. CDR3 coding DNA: TGTGCCAGCACCTCCGGGACAGGGTTCTACGAGCAGTACTTC. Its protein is CASTSGTGFYEQYF.

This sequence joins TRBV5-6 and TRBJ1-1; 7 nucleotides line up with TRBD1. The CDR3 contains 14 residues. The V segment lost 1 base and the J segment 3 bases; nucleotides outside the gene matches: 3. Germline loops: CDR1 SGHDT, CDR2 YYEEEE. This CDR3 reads CASSLTGVYTEAFF. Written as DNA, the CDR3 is TGTGCCAGCAGCTTGACAGGGGTCTACACTGAAGCTTTCTTT.

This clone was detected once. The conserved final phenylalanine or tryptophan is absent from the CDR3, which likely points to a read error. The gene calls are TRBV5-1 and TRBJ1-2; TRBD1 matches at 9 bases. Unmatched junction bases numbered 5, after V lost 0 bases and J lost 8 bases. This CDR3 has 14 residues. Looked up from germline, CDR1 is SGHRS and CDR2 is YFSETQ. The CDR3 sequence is CASSLEGTGRGYTL. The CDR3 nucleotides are TGCGCCAGCAGCTTGGAAGGGACAGGGAGAGGCTACACCCTC.

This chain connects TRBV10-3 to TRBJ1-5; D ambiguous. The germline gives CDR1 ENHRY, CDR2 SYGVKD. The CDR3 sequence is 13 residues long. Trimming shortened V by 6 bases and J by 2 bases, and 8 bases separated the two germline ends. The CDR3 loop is CAIRNGGNQPQHF. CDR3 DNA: TGTGCCATCAGGAACGGGGGCAATCAGCCCCAGCATTTT.

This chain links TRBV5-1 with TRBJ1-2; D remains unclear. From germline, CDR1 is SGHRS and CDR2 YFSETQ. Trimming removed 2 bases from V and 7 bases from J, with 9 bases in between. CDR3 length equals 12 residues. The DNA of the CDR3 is TGCGCCAGCAGCTTTTCGGGAGTTGGCTACACCTTC. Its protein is CASSFSGVGYTF.

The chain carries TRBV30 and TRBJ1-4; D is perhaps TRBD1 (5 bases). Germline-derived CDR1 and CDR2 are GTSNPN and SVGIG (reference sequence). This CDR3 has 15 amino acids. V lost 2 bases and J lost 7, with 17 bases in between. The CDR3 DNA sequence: TGTGCCTGGAGTTTAACCGGGACTCTGGGTGAAAAACTGTTTTTT. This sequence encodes CAWSLTGTLGEKLFF.

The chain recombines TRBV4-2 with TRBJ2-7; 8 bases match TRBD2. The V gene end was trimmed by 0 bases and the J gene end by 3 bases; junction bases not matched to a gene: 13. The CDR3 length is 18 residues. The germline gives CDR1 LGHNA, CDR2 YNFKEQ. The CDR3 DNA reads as TGTGCCAGCAGCCAAGAGAGAATGAGACTAGCGTTACTCTACGAGCAGTACTTC. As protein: CASSQERMRLALLYEQYF.

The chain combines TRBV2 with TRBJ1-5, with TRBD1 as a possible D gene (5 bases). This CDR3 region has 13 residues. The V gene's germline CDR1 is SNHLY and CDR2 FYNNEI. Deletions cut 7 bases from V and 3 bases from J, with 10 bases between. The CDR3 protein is CASMTEINQPQHF. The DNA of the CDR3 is TGTGCCAGCATGACAGAAATCAATCAGCCCCAGCATTTT.

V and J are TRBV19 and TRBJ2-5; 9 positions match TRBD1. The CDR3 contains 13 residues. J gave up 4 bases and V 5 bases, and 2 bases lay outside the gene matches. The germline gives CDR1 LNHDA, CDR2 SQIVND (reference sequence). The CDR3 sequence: CASSDRGGETQYF. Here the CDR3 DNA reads TGTGCCAGTAGTGACAGGGGGGGAGAGACCCAGTACTTC.

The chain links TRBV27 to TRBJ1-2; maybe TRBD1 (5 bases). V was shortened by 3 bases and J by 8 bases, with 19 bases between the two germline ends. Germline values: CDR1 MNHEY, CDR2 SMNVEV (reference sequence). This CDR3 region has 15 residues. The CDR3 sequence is CASSFTRQPGYGYTF. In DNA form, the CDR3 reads TGTGCCAGCAGTTTTACACGACAGCCGGGCTACGGCTACACCTTC.

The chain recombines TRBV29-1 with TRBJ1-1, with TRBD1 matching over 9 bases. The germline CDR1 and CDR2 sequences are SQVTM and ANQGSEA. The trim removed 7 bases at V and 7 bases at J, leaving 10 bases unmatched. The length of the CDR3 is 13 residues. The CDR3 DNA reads TGCAGCGGATTGACAGGGGGGATAGGTGAAGCTTTCTTT. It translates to CSGLTGGIGEAFF.

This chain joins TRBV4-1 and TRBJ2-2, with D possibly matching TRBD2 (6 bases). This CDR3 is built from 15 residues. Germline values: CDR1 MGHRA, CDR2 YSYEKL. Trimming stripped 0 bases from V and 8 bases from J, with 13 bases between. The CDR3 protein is CASSQEGLGGGELFF. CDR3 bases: TGCGCCAGCAGCCAAGAAGGCCTGGGGGGAGGGGAGCTGTTTTTT.

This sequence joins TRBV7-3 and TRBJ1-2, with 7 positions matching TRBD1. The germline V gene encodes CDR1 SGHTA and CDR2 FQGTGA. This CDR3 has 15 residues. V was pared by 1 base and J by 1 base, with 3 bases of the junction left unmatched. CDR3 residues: CASSLIGGDNYGYTF. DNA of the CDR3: TGTGCCAGCAGCTTAATAGGGGGCGATAACTATGGCTACACCTTC.

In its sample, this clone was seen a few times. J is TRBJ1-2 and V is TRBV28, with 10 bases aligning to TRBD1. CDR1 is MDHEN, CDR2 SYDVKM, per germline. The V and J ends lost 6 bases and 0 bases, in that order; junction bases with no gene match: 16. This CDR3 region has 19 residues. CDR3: CASRGGAGTGVGANYGYTF. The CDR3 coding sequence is TGTGCCAGCAGGGGGGGGGCCGGGACAGGGGTAGGAGCTAACTATGGCTACACCTTC.

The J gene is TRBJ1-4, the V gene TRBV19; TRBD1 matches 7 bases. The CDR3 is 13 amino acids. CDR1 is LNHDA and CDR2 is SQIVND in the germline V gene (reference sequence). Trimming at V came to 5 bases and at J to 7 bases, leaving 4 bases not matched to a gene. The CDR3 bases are TGTGCCAGTAGTGCTGGGACAGTTGAAAAACTGTTTTTT. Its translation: CASSAGTVEKLFF.

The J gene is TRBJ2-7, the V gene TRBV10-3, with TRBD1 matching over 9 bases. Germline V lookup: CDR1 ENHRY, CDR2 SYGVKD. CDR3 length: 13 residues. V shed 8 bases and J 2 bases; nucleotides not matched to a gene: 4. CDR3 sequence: CAISDRGAYEQYF. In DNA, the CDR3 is TGTGCCATCTCGGACAGGGGAGCCTACGAGCAGTACTTC.

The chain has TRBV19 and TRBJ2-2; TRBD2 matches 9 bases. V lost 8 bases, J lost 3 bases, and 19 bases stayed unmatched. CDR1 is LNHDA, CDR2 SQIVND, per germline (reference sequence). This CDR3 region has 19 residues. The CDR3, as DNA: TGTGCCAGTTTGGGGGTGGGTAGCGGGAGTGGTACGTACACCGGGGAGCTGTTTTTT. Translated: CASLGVGSGSGTYTGELFF.

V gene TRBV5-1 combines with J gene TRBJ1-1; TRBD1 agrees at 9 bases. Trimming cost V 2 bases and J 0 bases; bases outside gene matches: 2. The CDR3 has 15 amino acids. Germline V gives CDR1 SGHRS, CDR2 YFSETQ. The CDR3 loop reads CASSLGQGMNTEAFF. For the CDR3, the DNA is TGCGCCAGCAGCTTAGGACAGGGGATGAACACTGAAGCTTTCTTT.

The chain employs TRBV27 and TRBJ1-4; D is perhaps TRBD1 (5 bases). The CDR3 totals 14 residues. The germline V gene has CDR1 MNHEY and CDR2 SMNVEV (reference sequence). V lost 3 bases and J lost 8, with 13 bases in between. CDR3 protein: CASSFGRKGEKLFF. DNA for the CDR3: TGTGCCAGCAGTTTCGGCAGGAAGGGGGAAAAACTGTTTTTT.

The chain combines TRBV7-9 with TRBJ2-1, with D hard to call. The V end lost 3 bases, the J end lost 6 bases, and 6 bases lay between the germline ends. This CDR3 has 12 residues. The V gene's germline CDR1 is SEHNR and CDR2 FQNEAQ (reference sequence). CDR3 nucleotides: TGTGCCAGCAGCTTCCAGATCAATGAGCAGTTCTTC. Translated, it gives CASSFQINEQFF. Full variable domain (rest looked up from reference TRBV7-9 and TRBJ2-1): DTGVSQNPRHKITKRGQNVTFRCDPISEHNRLYWYRQTLGQGPEFLTYFQNEAQLEKSRLLSDRFSAERPKGSFSTLEIQRTEQGDSAMYLCASSFQINEQFFGPGTRLTVL.

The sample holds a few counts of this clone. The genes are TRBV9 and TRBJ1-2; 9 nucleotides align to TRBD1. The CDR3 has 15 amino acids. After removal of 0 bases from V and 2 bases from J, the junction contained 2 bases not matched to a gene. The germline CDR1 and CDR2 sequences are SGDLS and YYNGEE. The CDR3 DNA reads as TGTGCCAGCAGCGTAGTAGGACAGGGGAACTATGGCTACACCTTC. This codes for CASSVVGQGNYGYTF.

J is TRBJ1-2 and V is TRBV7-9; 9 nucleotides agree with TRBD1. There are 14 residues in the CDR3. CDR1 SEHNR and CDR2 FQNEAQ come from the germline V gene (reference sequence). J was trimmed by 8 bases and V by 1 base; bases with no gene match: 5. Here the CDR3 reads CASSLGDRAKGYTF. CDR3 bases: TGTGCCAGCAGCTTAGGGGACAGGGCGAAAGGCTACACCTTC.

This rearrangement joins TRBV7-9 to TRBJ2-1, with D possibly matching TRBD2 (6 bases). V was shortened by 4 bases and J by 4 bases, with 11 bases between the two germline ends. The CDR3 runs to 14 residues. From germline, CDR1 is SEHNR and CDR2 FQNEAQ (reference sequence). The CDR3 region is CASSWKGTYNEQFF. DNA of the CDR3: TGTGCCAGCAGCTGGAAAGGGACTTACAATGAGCAGTTCTTC.

In DNA, the CDR3 is TGTGCCAGCATTCGACAGCAAGATGAAAAACTGTTTTTT. Translating gives CASIRQQDEKLFF. The chain uses TRBV6-1 and TRBJ1-4; tentative D call: TRBD1 (5 bases). V gave up 7 bases and J gave up 6 bases, with 12 bases separating them. Germline-derived CDR1 and CDR2 are MNHNS and SASEGT. The CDR3 has 13 amino acids.